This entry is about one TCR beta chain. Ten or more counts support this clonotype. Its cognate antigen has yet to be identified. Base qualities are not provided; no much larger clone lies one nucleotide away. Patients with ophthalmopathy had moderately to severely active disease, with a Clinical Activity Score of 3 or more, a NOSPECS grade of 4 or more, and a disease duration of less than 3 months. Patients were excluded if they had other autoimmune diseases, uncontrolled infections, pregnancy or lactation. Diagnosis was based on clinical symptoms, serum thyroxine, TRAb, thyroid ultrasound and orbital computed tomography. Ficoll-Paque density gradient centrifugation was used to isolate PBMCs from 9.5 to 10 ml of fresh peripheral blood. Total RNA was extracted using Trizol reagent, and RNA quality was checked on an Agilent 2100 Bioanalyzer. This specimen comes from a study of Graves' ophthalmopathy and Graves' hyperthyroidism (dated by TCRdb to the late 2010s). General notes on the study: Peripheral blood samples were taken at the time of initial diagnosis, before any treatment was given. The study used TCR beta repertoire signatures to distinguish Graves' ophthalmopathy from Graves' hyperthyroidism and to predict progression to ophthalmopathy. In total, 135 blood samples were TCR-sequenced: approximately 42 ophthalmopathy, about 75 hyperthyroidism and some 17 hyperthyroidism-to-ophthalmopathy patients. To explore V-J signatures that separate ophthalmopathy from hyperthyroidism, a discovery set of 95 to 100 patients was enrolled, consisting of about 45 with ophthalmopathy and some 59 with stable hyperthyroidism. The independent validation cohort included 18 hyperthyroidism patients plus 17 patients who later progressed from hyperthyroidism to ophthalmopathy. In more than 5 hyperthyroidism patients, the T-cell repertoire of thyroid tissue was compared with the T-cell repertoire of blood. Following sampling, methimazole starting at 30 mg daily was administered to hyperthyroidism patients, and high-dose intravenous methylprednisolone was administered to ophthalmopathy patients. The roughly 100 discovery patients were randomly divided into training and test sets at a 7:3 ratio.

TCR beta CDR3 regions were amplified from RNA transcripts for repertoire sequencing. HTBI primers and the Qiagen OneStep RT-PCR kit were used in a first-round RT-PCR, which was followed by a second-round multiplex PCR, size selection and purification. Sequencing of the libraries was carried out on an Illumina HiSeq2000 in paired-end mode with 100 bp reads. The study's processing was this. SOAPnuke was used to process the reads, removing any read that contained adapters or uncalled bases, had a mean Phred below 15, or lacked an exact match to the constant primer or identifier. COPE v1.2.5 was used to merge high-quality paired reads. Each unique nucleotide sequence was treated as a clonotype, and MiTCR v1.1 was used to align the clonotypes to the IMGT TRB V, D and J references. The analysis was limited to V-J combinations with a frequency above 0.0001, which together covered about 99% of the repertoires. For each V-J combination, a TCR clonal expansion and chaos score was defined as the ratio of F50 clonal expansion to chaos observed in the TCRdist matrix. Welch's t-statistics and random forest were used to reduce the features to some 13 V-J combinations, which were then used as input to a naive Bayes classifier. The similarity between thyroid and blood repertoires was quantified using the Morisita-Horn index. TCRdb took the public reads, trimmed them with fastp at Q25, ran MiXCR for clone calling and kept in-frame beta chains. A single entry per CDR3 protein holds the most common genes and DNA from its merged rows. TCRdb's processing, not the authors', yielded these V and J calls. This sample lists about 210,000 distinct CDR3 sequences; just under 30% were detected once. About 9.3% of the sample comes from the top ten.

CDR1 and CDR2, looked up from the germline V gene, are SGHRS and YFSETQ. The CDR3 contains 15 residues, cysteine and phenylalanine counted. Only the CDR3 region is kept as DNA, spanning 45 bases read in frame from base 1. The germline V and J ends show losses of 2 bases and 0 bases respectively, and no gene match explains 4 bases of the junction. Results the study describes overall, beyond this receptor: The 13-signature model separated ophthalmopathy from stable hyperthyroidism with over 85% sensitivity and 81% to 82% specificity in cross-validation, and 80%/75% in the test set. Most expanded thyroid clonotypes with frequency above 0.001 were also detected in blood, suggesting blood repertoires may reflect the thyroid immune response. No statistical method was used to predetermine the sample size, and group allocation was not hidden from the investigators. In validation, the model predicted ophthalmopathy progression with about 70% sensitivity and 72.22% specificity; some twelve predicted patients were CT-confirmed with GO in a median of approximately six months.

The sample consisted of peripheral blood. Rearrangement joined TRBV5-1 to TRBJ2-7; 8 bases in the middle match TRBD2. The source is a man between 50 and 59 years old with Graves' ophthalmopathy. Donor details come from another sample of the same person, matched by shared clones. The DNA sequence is TGCGCCAGCAGCTTTACCGGGACTAGCTCCTACGAGCAGTACTTC. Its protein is CASSFTGTSSYEQYF. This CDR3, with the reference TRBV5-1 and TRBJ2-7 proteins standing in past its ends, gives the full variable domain KAGVTQTPRYLIKTRGQQVTLSCSPISGHRSVSWYQQTPGQGLQFLFEYFSETQRNKGNFPGRFSGRQFSNSRSEMNVSTLELGDSALYLCASSFTGTSSYEQYFGPGTRLTVT.